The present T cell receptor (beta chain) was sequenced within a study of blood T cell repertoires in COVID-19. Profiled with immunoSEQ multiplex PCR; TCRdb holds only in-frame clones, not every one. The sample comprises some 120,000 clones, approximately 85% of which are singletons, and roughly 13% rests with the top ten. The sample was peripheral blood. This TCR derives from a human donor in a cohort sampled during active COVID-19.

Here the CDR3 DNA reads TGCGCCAGCAGCCTTTCAGAGGGGGACCACGAGCAGTACTTC. Translating gives CASSLSEGDHEQYF. The V call is TRBV4-1, the J call TRBJ2-7, with D perhaps TRBD1 (6 bases). Deletions cut 4 bases from V and 5 bases from J, with 15 bases between. CDR1 MGHRA and CDR2 YSYEKL come from the germline V gene. The CDR3 is made up of 14 amino acids.